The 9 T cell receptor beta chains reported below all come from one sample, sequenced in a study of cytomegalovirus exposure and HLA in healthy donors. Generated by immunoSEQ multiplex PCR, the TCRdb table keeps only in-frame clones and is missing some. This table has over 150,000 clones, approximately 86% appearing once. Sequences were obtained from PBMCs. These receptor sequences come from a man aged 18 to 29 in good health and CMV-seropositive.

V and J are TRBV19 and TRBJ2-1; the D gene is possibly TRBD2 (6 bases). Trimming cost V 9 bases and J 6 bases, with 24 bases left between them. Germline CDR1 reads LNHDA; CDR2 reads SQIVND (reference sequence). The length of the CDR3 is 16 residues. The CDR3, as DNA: TGTGCCAGCCACCCCCGTTCGGGAGAGGTGGGCAATGAGCAGTTCTTC. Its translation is CASHPRSGEVGNEQFF.

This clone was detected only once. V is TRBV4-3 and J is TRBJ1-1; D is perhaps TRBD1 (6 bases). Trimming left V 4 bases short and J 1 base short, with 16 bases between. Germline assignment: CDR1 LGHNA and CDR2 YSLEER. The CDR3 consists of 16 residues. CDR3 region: CASSPSVQGTNTEAFF. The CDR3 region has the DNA TGCGCCAGCAGCCCAAGTGTACAGGGAACGAACACTGAAGCTTTCTTT.

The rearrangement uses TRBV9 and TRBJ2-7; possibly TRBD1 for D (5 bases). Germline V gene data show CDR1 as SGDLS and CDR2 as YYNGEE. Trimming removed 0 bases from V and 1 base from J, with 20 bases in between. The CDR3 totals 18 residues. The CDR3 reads CASSVGWPPLNRSYEQYF. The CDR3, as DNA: TGTGCCAGCAGCGTAGGATGGCCCCCTCTAAACAGGTCCTACGAGCAGTACTTC.

CDR3 nucleotide sequence: TGTGCCAGCAGCTGGACTAGCGGGACGACCACAGATACGCAGTATTTT. Protein sequence: CASSWTSGTTTDTQYF. This chain uses TRBV7-2 with TRBJ2-3, with TRBD2 matching over 12 bases. Per germline, CDR1 SGHTA and CDR2 FQGNSA. J lost 2 bases, V lost 4 bases, and 4 bases had no gene match. The CDR3 has 16 residues.

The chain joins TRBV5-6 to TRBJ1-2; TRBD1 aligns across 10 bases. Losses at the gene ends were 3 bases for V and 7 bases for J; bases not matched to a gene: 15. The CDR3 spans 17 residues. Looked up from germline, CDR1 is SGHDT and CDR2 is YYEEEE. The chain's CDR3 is CASSYARDRGFLLGYTF. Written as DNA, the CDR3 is TGTGCCAGCAGCTACGCCCGGGACAGGGGTTTTCTTCTTGGCTACACCTTC. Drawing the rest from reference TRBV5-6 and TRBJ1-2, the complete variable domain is DAGVTQSPTHLIKTRGQQVTLRCSPKSGHDTVSWYQQALGQGPQFIFQYYEEEERQRGNFPDRFSGHQFPNYSSELNVNALLLGDSALYLCASSYARDRGFLLGYTFGSGTRLTVV.

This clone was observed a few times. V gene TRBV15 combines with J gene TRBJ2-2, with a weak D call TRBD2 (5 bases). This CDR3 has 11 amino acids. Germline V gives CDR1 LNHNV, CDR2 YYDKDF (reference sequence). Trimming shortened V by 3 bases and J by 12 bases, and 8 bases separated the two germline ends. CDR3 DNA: TGTGCCACCAGCAGCCGAGGGCAGCTGTTTTTT. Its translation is CATSSRGQLFF.

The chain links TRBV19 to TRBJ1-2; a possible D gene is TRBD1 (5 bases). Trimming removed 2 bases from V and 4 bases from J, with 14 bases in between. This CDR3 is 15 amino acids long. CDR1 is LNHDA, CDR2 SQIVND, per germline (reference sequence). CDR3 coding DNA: TGTGCCAGTAGTATACCTCAGGGCGCTGGCTATGGCTACACCTTC. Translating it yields CASSIPQGAGYGYTF.

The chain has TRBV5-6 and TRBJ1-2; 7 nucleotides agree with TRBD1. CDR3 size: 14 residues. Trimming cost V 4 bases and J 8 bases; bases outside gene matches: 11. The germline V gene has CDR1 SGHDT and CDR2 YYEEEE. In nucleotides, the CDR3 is TGTGCCAGCAGCCCCGACCAGGGGGTGGGGGGCTACACCTTC. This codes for CASSPDQGVGGYTF.

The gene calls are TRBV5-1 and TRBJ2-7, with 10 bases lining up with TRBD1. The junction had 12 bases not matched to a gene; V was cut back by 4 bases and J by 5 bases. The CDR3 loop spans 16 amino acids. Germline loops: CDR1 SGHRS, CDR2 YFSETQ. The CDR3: CASSPPSGTGADEQYF. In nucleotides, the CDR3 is TGCGCCAGCAGCCCCCCCTCGGGGACAGGGGCGGACGAGCAGTACTTC.